What follows are 3 T cell receptor beta chains derived from one specimen sequenced in a study of T-cell memory formation after mild COVID-19. MiXCR, applied by TCRdb to the 5' RACE reads, yields one record per CDR3 protein. The sample consists of a few hundred thousand distinct CDR3 sequences, 16% of them appearing once. Material: PBMCs or a T cell subset sorted from them (not recorded which). Every receptor here comes from a young man who had mild COVID-19 (a few samples of this study predate the infection). Cell type and time point are not known.

DNA of the CDR3: TGTGCCAGCAGCTTAGGGAGCTCGCTAGCGGGAGAAGAGACCCAGTACTTC. The encoded protein is CASSLGSSLAGEETQYF. The rearrangement joins TRBV7-7 to TRBJ2-5; 10 bases are shared with TRBD2. The J segment lost 3 bases and the V segment lost 1 base, leaving 8 bases of the junction unmatched. The CDR3 extends over 17 amino acids. CDR1 is SSHAT, CDR2 FNYEAQ, per germline (reference sequence).

This clonotype was observed many times. The chain has TRBV5-5 and TRBJ2-1; the D is unclear. The CDR3 totals 15 residues. The V gene's germline CDR1 is SGHKS and CDR2 YYEKEE (reference sequence). V was clipped by 4 bases and J by 3 bases, with 14 bases between them. The CDR3 loop is CASSPVSGIYNEQFF. The CDR3, as DNA: TGTGCCAGCAGCCCCGTTTCGGGTATCTACAATGAGCAGTTCTTC. Full variable domain (missing parts from reference TRBV5-5 and TRBJ2-1): DAGVTQSPTHLIKTRGQQVTLRCSPISGHKSVSWYQQVLGQGPQFIFQYYEKEERGRGNFPDRFSARQFPNYSSELNVNALLLGDSALYLCASSPVSGIYNEQFFGPGTRLTVL.

In its sample, this clonotype was seen a few times. The chain joins TRBV6-2 or TRBV6-3 to TRBJ2-7; D possibly corresponds to TRBD2 (6 bases). This CDR3 has 14 amino acids. Germline CDR1 MNHEY, CDR2 SVGEGT. Trimming removed 2 bases from V and 3 bases from J, with 11 bases in between. CDR3 nucleotides: TGTGCCAGCAGTTACAGTGTGGGGGGCTACGAGCAGTACGTC. Protein sequence: CASSYSVGGYEQYV.